The entry that follows covers one T cell receptor beta chain sequence. Its antigen is as yet unknown. TCR beta libraries used about 1.8 micrograms of DNA from cryopreserved PBMCs. The germline V and J ends were trimmed by 6 bases and 6 bases, with 12 bases remaining between them. Looked up from germline, CDR1 is MNHEY and CDR2 is SVGAGI. CDR3 length equals 13 residues. This sample is part of a study of cytotoxic CD8 clonotypes in ibrutinib-treated CLL. Overall study: Per sample, productive templates averaged almost 260,000 and productive rearrangements averaged about 100,000.

TCRdb's copy holds only in-frame clones and misses some; the assay was immunoSEQ multiplex PCR. Of around 300,000 clones in the sample, 70% to 80% were seen once. Notes on the study in general: Sampling times, which were not matched between the groups, differed between sustained-remission patients and progressing patients. Elevated clonality accompanied ibrutinib response, with a return toward baseline values at progression.

The sample in question was PBMCs, obtained before ibrutinib treatment. This receptor was identified in a human donor with chronic lymphocytic leukemia. The chain recombines TRBV6-5 with TRBJ2-4, with TRBD1 as a possible D gene (5 bases). The DNA of the CDR3 is TGTGCCAGCAGGGGGTATCAGGGAAACATTCAGTACTTC. Its protein product is CASRGYQGNIQYF.